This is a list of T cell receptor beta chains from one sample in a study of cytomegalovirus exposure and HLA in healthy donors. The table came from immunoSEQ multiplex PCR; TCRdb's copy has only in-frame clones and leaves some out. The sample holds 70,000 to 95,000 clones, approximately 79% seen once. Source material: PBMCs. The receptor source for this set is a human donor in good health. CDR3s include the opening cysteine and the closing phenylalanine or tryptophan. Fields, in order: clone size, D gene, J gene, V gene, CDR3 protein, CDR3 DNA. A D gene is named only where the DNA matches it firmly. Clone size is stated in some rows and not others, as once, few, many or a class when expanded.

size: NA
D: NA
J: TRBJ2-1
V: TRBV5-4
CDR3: CASSFGTGFQTYNEQFF
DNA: TGTGCCAGCAGCTTTGGAACCGGGTTCCAGACCTACAATGAGCAGTTCTTC

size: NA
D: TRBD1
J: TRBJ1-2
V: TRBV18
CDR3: CASSPSTGQGKDGYTF
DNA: TGTGCCAGCTCACCCAGCACGGGACAGGGTAAAGATGGCTACACCTTC

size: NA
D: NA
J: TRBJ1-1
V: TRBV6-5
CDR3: CASSYQPGVNTEAFF
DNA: TGTGCCAGCAGTTATCAACCCGGGGTGAACACTGAAGCTTTCTTT

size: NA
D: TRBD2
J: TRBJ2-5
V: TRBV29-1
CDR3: CSVGASGAVQETQYF
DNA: TGCAGCGTCGGCGCTAGCGGGGCCGTTCAAGAGACCCAGTACTTC

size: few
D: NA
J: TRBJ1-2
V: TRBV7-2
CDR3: CASSSLARGAGYTF
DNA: TGTGCCAGCAGCTCCCTCGCCAGGGGCGCCGGCTACACCTTC

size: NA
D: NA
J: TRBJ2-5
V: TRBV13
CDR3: CASSLSGTLQETQYF
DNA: TGTGCCAGCAGCCTTAGCGGCACCTTACAAGAGACCCAGTACTTC

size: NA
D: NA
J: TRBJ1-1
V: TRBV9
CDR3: CASSPGGAGMNTEAFF
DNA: TGTGCCAGCAGCCCCGGGGGGGCGGGGATGAACACTGAAGCTTTCTTT

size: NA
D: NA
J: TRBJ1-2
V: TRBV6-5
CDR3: CASSPPGSGSGYTF
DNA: TGTGCCAGCAGCCCCCCCGGTTCGGGGAGCGGCTACACCTTC

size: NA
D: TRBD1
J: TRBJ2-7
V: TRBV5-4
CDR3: CASSKTGDEQYF
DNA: TGTGCCAGCAGCAAGACAGGGGACGAGCAGTACTTC

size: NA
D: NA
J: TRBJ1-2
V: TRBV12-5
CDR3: CASGLDLTVTF
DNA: TGTGCTAGTGGTTTGGACCTGACAGTCACCTTC

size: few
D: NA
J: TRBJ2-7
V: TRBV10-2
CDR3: CASSESWGPYEQYF
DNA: TGCGCCAGCAGTGAGTCGTGGGGCCCATACGAGCAGTACTTC

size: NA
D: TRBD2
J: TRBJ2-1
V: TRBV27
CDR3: CASSISGGSYNEQFF
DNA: TGTGCCAGCAGTATAAGCGGGGGTTCCTACAATGAGCAGTTCTTC

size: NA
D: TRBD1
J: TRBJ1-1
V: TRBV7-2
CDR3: CASSSSQGAEAFF
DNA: TGTGCCAGCAGCTCTTCACAGGGGGCTGAAGCTTTCTTT

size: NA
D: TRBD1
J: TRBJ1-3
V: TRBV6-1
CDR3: CASSEGLGLGDRGNTIYF
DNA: TGTGCCAGCAGTGAAGGGCTGGGGTTGGGGGACAGGGGGAACACCATATATTTT

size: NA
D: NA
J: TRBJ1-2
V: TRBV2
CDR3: CASTPSYGYTF
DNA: TGTGCCAGCACCCCATCCTATGGCTACACCTTC

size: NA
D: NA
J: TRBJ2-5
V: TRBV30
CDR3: CAWSVHGGSETQYF
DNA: TGTGCCTGGAGTGTACATGGAGGGTCAGAGACCCAGTACTTC

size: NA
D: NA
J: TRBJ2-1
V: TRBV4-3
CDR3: CASSLGRSSYNEQFF
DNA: TGCGCCAGCAGCCTGGGGAGGTCAAGTTACAATGAGCAGTTCTTC

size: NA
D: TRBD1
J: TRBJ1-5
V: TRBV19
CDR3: CASSVRQGPRLNQPQHF
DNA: TGTGCCAGTAGTGTGAGACAGGGCCCGAGATTAAATCAGCCCCAGCATTTT

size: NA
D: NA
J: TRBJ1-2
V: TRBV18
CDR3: CASSRSQLNYGYTF
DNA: TGTGCCAGCTCACGCTCACAGTTAAACTATGGCTACACCTTC

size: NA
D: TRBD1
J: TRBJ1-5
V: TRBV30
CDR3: CAWRTAGGHQPQHF
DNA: TGTGCCTGGAGAACGGCAGGGGGGCATCAGCCCCAGCATTTT

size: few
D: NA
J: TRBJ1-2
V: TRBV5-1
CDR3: CASSLEAGHYGYTF
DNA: TGCGCCAGCAGCTTGGAGGCAGGGCACTATGGCTACACCTTC

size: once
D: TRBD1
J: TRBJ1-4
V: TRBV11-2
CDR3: CASSFGTAINEKLFF
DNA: TGTGCCAGCAGCTTCGGGACAGCAATTAATGAAAAACTGTTTTTT

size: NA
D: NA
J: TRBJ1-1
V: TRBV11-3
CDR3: CASSLDRRAEAFF
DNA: TGTGCCAGCAGCTTAGATAGAAGAGCGGAAGCTTTCTTT

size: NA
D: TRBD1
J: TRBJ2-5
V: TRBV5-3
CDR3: CARSRTTGVFLETQYF
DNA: TGTGCCAGAAGCCGCACGACAGGGGTCTTCCTAGAGACCCAGTACTTC

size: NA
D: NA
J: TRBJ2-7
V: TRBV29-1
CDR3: CSVDGDSYEQYF
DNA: TGCAGCGTTGACGGGGACTCCTACGAGCAGTACTTC

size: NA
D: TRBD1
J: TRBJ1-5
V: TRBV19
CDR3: CASAQGQLNQPQHF
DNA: TGTGCCAGTGCCCAGGGACAGTTGAATCAGCCCCAGCATTTT

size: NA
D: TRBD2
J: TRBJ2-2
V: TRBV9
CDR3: CASSLFAGGFRPGELFF
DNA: TGTGCCAGCAGCTTGTTTGCGGGGGGGTTCCGGCCCGGGGAGCTGTTTTTT

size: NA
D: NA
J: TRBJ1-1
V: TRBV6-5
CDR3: CASVSEGHTEAFF
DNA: TGTGCCAGTGTCTCGGAGGGTCATACTGAAGCTTTCTTT

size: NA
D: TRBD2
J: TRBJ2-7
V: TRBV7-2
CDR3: CASSSGLAGEQYF
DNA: TGTGCCAGCAGCTCCGGACTAGCGGGGGAGCAGTACTTC

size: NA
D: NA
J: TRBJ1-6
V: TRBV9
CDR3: CASSVEGLHSPLHF
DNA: TGTGCCAGCAGCGTAGAGGGACTCCATTCACCCCTCCACTTT

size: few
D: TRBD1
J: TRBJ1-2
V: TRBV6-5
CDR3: CASGTGYGYTF
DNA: TGTGCCAGCGGGACAGGCTATGGCTACACCTTC

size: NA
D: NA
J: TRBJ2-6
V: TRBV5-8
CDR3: CASTPLQGAGANVLTF
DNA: TGTGCCAGCACCCCTTTACAGGGAGCTGGGGCCAACGTCCTGACTTTC

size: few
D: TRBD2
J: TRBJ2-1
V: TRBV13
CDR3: CASSLGLAGVYNEQFF
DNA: TGTGCCAGCAGCTTAGGCCTAGCGGGGGTCTACAATGAGCAGTTCTTC

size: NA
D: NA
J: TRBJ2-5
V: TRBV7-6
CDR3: CASSLRQDIQETQYF
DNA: TGTGCCAGCAGCTTGCGGCAGGACATACAAGAGACCCAGTACTTC

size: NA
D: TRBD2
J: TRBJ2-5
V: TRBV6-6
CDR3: CASRRGLAGGQETQYF
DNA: TGTGCCAGCAGGAGGGGACTAGCGGGGGGACAAGAGACCCAGTACTTC

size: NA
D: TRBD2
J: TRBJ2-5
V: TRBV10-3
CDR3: CAISELPGGQETQYF
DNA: TGTGCCATCAGTGAGCTACCCGGGGGGCAAGAGACCCAGTACTTC

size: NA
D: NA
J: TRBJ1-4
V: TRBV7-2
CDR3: CASSPAVGSEKLFF
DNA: TGTGCCAGCAGCCCTGCGGTAGGCTCTGAAAAACTGTTTTTT

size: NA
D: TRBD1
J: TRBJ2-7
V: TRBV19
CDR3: CASSPQDRGLGEQYF
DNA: TGTGCCAGTAGCCCTCAGGACAGGGGGCTGGGGGAGCAGTACTTC

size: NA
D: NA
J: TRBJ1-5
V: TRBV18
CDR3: CASSPQGRGSGGPQHF
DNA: TGTGCCAGCTCACCACAAGGGAGGGGCTCAGGTGGGCCCCAGCATTTT

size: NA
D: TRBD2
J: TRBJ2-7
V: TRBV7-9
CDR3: CASSLVVTSGGSEQYF
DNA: TGTGCCAGCAGCTTAGTAGTGACTAGCGGGGGAAGCGAGCAGTACTTC

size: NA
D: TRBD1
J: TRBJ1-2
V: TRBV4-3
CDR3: CASSQFRDRGRILAGYTF
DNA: TGCGCCAGCAGCCAGTTCCGGGACAGGGGGCGCATTTTAGCTGGCTACACCTTC

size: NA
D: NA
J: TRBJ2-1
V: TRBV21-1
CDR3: CASSKKAGQGNEQFF
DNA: TGTGCCAGCAGCAAGAAGGCAGGGCAAGGCAATGAGCAGTTCTTC

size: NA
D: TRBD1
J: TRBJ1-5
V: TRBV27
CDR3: CASRRQGSNQPQHF
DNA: TGTGCCAGCAGAAGACAGGGTAGCAATCAGCCCCAGCATTTT

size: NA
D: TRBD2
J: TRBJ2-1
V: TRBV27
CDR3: CASSLLLAGGPGEQFF
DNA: TGTGCCAGCAGTCTCTTACTAGCGGGGGGGCCTGGAGAGCAGTTCTTC

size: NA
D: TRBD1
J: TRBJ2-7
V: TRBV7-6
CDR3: CASSRGTGASSHEQYF
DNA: TGTGCCAGCAGCCGCGGGACAGGGGCATCTTCCCACGAGCAGTACTTC

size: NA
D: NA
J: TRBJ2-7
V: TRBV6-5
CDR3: CASTGGTYEQYF
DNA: TGTGCCTCCACGGGCGGGACCTACGAGCAGTACTTC

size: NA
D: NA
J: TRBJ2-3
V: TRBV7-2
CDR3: CASSPPDSRTDTQYF
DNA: TGTGCCAGCAGCCCTCCGGACAGCCGCACAGATACGCAGTATTTT

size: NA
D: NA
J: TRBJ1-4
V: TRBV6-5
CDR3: CASSRLGDGEKLFF
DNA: TGTGCCAGCAGTCGCCTTGGAGACGGGGAAAAACTGTTTTTT

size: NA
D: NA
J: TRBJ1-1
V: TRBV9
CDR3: CASSSDGRGTEAFF
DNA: TGTGCCAGCAGCTCGGACGGGAGGGGAACTGAAGCTTTCTTT

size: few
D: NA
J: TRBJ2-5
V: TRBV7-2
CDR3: CASSLRTDQETQYF
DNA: TGTGCCAGCAGCCTTCGGACAGATCAAGAGACCCAGTACTTC

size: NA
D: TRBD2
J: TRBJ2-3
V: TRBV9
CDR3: CASSEGLATSTDTQYF
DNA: TGTGCCAGCAGCGAGGGACTAGCGACCAGCACAGATACGCAGTATTTT